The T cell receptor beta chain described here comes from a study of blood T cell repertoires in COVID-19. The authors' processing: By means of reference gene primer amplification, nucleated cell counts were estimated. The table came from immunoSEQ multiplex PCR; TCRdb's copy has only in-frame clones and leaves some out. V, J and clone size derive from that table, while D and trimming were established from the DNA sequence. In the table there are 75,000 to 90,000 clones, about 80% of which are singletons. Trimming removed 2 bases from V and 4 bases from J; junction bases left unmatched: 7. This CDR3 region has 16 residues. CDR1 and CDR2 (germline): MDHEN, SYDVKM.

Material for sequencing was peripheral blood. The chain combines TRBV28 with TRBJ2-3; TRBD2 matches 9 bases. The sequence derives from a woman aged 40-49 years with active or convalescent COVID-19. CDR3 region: CASSLKAGGTADTQYF. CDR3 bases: TGTGCCAGCAGTTTAAAAGCGGGAGGAACCGCAGATACGCAGTATTTT.